Listed here are 17 T cell receptor beta chains from one sample, sequenced in a study of blood T cell repertoires in COVID-19. Data came from immunoSEQ multiplex PCR; TCRdb stores just in-frame clones and leaves some out. This repertoire shows some 310,000 clones, just under 90% found once; its top ten account for more than 9%. The sequenced sample was PBMCs or T cells enriched from blood (not recorded which). The source of these receptors is a woman aged 25-40 years who had recovered from COVID-19.

The chain recombines TRBV7-8 with TRBJ2-7, with 7 bases fitting TRBD1. Germline CDR1 reads SGHVS; CDR2 reads FQNEAQ. V dropped 0 bases and J dropped 1; count of bases not matched to a gene: 9. This CDR3 has 17 amino acids. Here the CDR3 reads CASSLATGTADSYEQYF. The CDR3 DNA follows: TGTGCCAGCAGCTTAGCCACCGGGACAGCGGATTCCTACGAGCAGTACTTC.

This chain uses TRBV4-1 with TRBJ2-5, with TRBD1 identical over 9 bases. Losses at the gene ends were 3 bases for V and 6 bases for J; bases not matched to a gene: 8. Germline V gene lookup returns CDR1 MGHRA and CDR2 YSYEKL. The CDR3 is 15 amino acids. DNA of the CDR3: TGCGCCAGCAGCCACCCGGGACAGGGTTTTCAGACCCAGTACTTC. Translating gives CASSHPGQGFQTQYF.

This clone showed up just once. This chain links TRBV6-4 with TRBJ2-5; maybe TRBD2 (6 bases). V was pared by 3 bases and J by 10 bases, with 15 bases between. CDR3 length equals 13 residues. Germline values: CDR1 MRHNA, CDR2 SNTAGT. The CDR3 is CASSESLGSGQYF. The CDR3 nucleotides are TGTGCCAGCAGTGAGTCCCTCGGGAGTGGCCAGTACTTC.

This chain connects TRBV7-3 to TRBJ2-2; D gene unclear. The germline V and J ends were trimmed by 2 bases and 4 bases, with 5 bases remaining between them. The CDR3 is 13 amino acids. Germline V CDR1 and CDR2: SGHTA, FQGTGA. In DNA form, the CDR3 reads TGTGCCAGCAGCTTACGTGTCACCGGGGAGCTGTTTTTT. This codes for CASSLRVTGELFF.

The V and J genes are TRBV11-2 and TRBJ1-5; the match to TRBD1 covers 8 bases. The length of the CDR3 is 15 residues. J gave up 5 bases and V 5 bases, and 8 bases lay outside the gene matches. Germline CDR1 and CDR2: SGHAT and FQNNGV. This chain's CDR3 is CASSGGQGRDQPQHF. DNA of the CDR3: TGTGCCAGCAGCGGCGGACAGGGAAGAGATCAGCCCCAGCATTTT.

This sequence joins TRBV27 and TRBJ2-1, with a weak D call TRBD2 (6 bases). The V end lost 4 bases, the J end lost 3 bases, and 10 bases lay between the germline ends. Germline-derived CDR1 and CDR2 are MNHEY and SMNVEV (reference sequence). The CDR3 runs 14 residues. The CDR3 region has the DNA TGTGCCAGCAGTTGGGGACTTCACTACAATGAGCAGTTCTTC. Translation gives CASSWGLHYNEQFF.

The genes are TRBV4-1 and TRBJ2-3; TRBD2 matches at 10 bases. The J segment lost 6 bases and the V segment lost 1 base, leaving 7 bases of the junction unmatched. Per germline, CDR1 MGHRA and CDR2 YSYEKL. The CDR3 is made up of 16 amino acids. CDR3 sequence: CASSQASGSMVDTQYF. The DNA of the CDR3 is TGCGCCAGCAGCCAAGCTAGCGGGAGTATGGTGGATACGCAGTATTTT.

V usage is TRBV18 and J usage is TRBJ2-2; D gene unclear. Germline CDR1 is KGHSH and CDR2 is LQKENI. Trimming removed 2 bases at V and 1 base at J, with 11 bases between. This CDR3 comprises 16 residues. As DNA, the CDR3 is TGTGCCAGCTCACCATTTTCAGGCGAGAACACCGGGGAGCTGTTTTTT. This encodes CASSPFSGENTGELFF.

This clone was seen just once. The chain combines TRBV19 with TRBJ1-1; no firm D call. The germline gives CDR1 LNHDA, CDR2 SQIVND (reference sequence). V was clipped by 6 bases and J by 5 bases, with 22 bases between them. The CDR3 loop spans 16 amino acids. CDR3 in amino acids: CASSPRASAGRTEAFF. CDR3 bases: TGTGCCAGTAGCCCGCGGGCCTCAGCGGGTAGGACTGAAGCTTTCTTT.

This chain uses TRBV9 with TRBJ2-5; 12 positions agree with TRBD2. The CDR3 is 17 amino acids. The J segment lost 2 bases and the V segment lost 2 bases, leaving 7 bases of the junction unmatched. CDR1 is SGDLS and CDR2 is YYNGEE in the germline V gene. CDR3 DNA sequence: TGTGCCAGCAGCGTTACTAGCGGGAGGCGGGGTCAAGAGACCCAGTACTTC. Residues: CASSVTSGRRGQETQYF.

The chain has TRBV14 and TRBJ2-7; the match to TRBD2 covers 10 bases. Germline lookup yields CDR1 SGHDN and CDR2 FVKESK. The CDR3 extends over 18 amino acids. V shed 4 bases and J 3 bases; nucleotides not matched to a gene: 15. CDR3 protein: CASSRELGSGTSDYEQYF. The DNA of the CDR3 is TGTGCCAGCAGCCGAGAACTGGGGTCCGGGACTAGCGACTACGAGCAGTACTTC.

The V and J genes are TRBV6-5 and TRBJ1-2; no clear D gene. Germline assignment: CDR1 MNHEY and CDR2 SVGAGI. The CDR3 has 16 amino acids. Between the trimmed V and J ends, which lost 0 bases and 4 bases, there was a span of 15 bases. In DNA, the CDR3 is TGTGCCAGCAGTTACTCGTTTTTTCAGGCGAGCTATGGCTACACCTTC. Protein: CASSYSFFQASYGYTF.

The CDR3 region has the DNA TGTGCCAGCAGCCGCCCGACTGGGTACGAGCAGTACTTC. It translates to CASSRPTGYEQYF. The chain has TRBV5-6 and TRBJ2-7, with D hard to call. CDR1 and CDR2 from the germline V gene are SGHDT and YYEEEE. CDR3 size: 13 residues. Trimming took 4 bases from V and 4 from J, leaving 12 bases between them.

This clone showed up just once. This sequence joins TRBV19 and TRBJ2-1, with 8 bases matching TRBD2. The CDR3 is 16 amino acids. Germline V gives CDR1 LNHDA, CDR2 SQIVND (reference sequence). V trimming: 6 bases; J trimming: 2 bases; junction bases outside the gene matches: 9. Here the CDR3 DNA reads TGTGCCAGTAGCGCCTTCGGAGCGGGAGCCTACAATGAGCAGTTCTTC. It yields the protein CASSAFGAGAYNEQFF.

The chain employs TRBV5-4 and TRBJ2-2; the match to TRBD2 covers 7 bases. Germline lookup yields CDR1 SGHNT and CDR2 YYREEE (reference sequence). The trim removed 0 bases at V and 1 base at J, leaving 3 bases unmatched. The CDR3 sequence is 16 residues long. The CDR3 sequence: CASSLGSSGNTGELFF. For the CDR3, the DNA is TGTGCCAGCAGCTTGGGGTCTAGCGGGAACACCGGGGAGCTGTTTTTT.

J is TRBJ1-2 and V is TRBV4-3; maybe TRBD1 (5 bases). Per germline, CDR1 LGHNA and CDR2 YSLEER. The length of the CDR3 is 13 residues. The V gene lost 4 bases and the J gene lost 3 bases, with 9 bases spanning the gap. The CDR3 bases are TGCGCCAGCAGCCTACAAGGGGACTATGGCTACACCTTC. It codes for CASSLQGDYGYTF.

The rearrangement links TRBV19 to TRBJ1-5; tentatively, D is TRBD1 (6 bases). The CDR3 is 13 residues long. V lost 5 bases to trimming and J lost 5 bases, with 10 bases between them. Germline CDR1 LNHDA, CDR2 SQIVND (reference sequence). The CDR3 DNA is TGTGCCAGTAGTGTGGGGGCAGATCAGCCCCAGCATTTT. Translation: CASSVGADQPQHF.